These T cell receptor beta chains were read from a single sample in a study of sequential checkpoint blockade in melanoma. TCRdb's table, derived via immunoSEQ multiplex PCR, lists solely in-frame clones and lacks some. The sample holds tens of thousands of clones, roughly four fifths seen once. Material: CD8+ T cells sorted from blood (inferred from file names), obtained from a patient given nivolumab and ipilimumab in sequence. These receptors were taken from a human donor with melanoma. Each CDR3 is given with its conserved first and last residue. A D gene is named only where the DNA matches it firmly. Clone sizes are given selectively: once, few, many, or a class where the clone is expanded.

v_call: TRBV19; d_call: .; j_call: TRBJ1-5; clone_size: once; cdr3_aa: CASSPRQAHQPQHF; cdr3_nt: TGTGCCAGTAGTCCGCGACAGGCCCATCAGCCCCAGCATTTT
v_call: TRBV10-3; d_call: .; j_call: TRBJ1-5; clone_size: .; cdr3_aa: CAISESGHSNQPQHF; cdr3_nt: TGTGCCATCAGTGAGTCGGGACATAGCAATCAGCCCCAGCATTTT
v_call: TRBV5-1; d_call: TRBD2; j_call: TRBJ2-6; clone_size: once; cdr3_aa: CASSLGGGPIGANVLTF; cdr3_nt: TGCGCCAGCAGCTTGGGGGGAGGGCCGATTGGGGCCAACGTCCTGACTTTC
v_call: TRBV7-6; d_call: .; j_call: TRBJ2-7; clone_size: .; cdr3_aa: CASSLNGAKPSYEQYF; cdr3_nt: TGTGCCAGCAGCTTAAATGGGGCTAAGCCCTCCTACGAGCAGTACTTC
v_call: TRBV28; d_call: .; j_call: TRBJ2-2; clone_size: .; cdr3_aa: CASSLHVWFIREDHTGELFF; cdr3_nt: TGTGCCAGCAGTTTACACGTGTGGTTTATTAGGGAGGACCATACCGGGGAGCTGTTTTTT
v_call: TRBV5-1; d_call: TRBD2; j_call: TRBJ2-5; clone_size: once; cdr3_aa: CASSLQAGGPQETQYF; cdr3_nt: TGCGCCAGCAGCCTACAGGCGGGAGGACCCCAAGAGACCCAGTACTTC
v_call: TRBV27; d_call: TRBD2; j_call: TRBJ2-5; clone_size: .; cdr3_aa: CASSQSGGRRGQETQYF; cdr3_nt: TGTGCCAGCAGTCAATCGGGGGGGAGGCGGGGACAAGAGACCCAGTACTTC
v_call: TRBV6-1; d_call: TRBD2; j_call: TRBJ2-5; clone_size: .; cdr3_aa: CASSPLGSGRETQYF; cdr3_nt: TGTGCCAGCAGTCCCCTTGGTTCCGGGAGGGAGACCCAGTACTTC
v_call: TRBV5-5; d_call: TRBD1; j_call: TRBJ2-7; clone_size: .; cdr3_aa: CASSFGTGGWNEQYF; cdr3_nt: TGTGCCAGCAGTTTTGGGACAGGGGGCTGGAACGAGCAGTACTTC
v_call: TRBV19; d_call: .; j_call: TRBJ2-7; clone_size: few; cdr3_aa: CASSGGSYEQYF; cdr3_nt: TGTGCCAGTAGTGGCGGGTCCTACGAGCAGTACTTC
v_call: TRBV19; d_call: .; j_call: TRBJ2-6; clone_size: .; cdr3_aa: CASSHTERNSGANVLTF; cdr3_nt: TGTGCCAGTAGTCACACAGAACGCAACTCTGGGGCCAACGTCCTGACTTTC
v_call: TRBV4-2; d_call: .; j_call: TRBJ1-1; clone_size: few; cdr3_aa: CASSQERNTEAFF; cdr3_nt: TGTGCCAGCAGCCAAGAGAGAAACACTGAAGCTTTCTTT
v_call: TRBV28; d_call: .; j_call: TRBJ1-5; clone_size: .; cdr3_aa: CASSPPRQANSNQPQHF; cdr3_nt: TGTGCCAGCAGTCCCCCACGGCAGGCTAATAGCAATCAGCCCCAGCATTTT
v_call: TRBV30; d_call: TRBD1; j_call: TRBJ2-1; clone_size: .; cdr3_aa: CAYRTGVHNEQFF; cdr3_nt: TGTGCCTACCGGACAGGGGTTCACAATGAGCAGTTCTTC
v_call: TRBV29-1; d_call: .; j_call: TRBJ2-3; clone_size: once; cdr3_aa: CSVGYLGRTDTQYF; cdr3_nt: TGCAGCGTAGGCTATCTTGGGCGCACAGATACGCAGTATTTT
v_call: TRBV28; d_call: .; j_call: TRBJ1-2; clone_size: .; cdr3_aa: CASSLVNHNYGYTF; cdr3_nt: TGTGCCAGCAGTTTAGTCAATCATAACTATGGCTACACCTTC
v_call: TRBV9; d_call: TRBD2; j_call: TRBJ2-1; clone_size: .; cdr3_aa: CASRVLAGQIYEQFF; cdr3_nt: TGTGCCAGCAGGGTTCTAGCGGGCCAGATCTATGAGCAGTTCTTC
v_call: TRBV5-1; d_call: .; j_call: TRBJ1-5; clone_size: .; cdr3_aa: CASSLQGNQPQHF; cdr3_nt: TGCGCCAGCAGCTTGCAGGGCAATCAGCCCCAGCATTTT
v_call: TRBV19; d_call: TRBD1; j_call: TRBJ1-1; clone_size: .; cdr3_aa: CASRTGGITEAFF; cdr3_nt: TGTGCCAGCAGGACAGGGGGGATCACTGAAGCTTTCTTT
v_call: TRBV6-1; d_call: .; j_call: TRBJ1-2; clone_size: .; cdr3_aa: CASSDGSVNYGYTF; cdr3_nt: TGTGCCAGCAGTGACGGGTCGGTTAACTATGGCTACACCTTC
v_call: TRBV19; d_call: TRBD2; j_call: TRBJ2-5; clone_size: .; cdr3_aa: CASSRPGALAGRETQYF; cdr3_nt: TGTGCCAGTAGTAGACCCGGAGCCCTAGCGGGACGGGAGACCCAGTACTTC
v_call: TRBV27; d_call: TRBD2; j_call: TRBJ2-4; clone_size: .; cdr3_aa: CASSKPARTSGEGGAKNIQYF; cdr3_nt: TGTGCCAGCAGTAAACCCGCCAGGACTAGTGGTGAGGGAGGTGCCAAAAACATTCAGTACTTC
v_call: TRBV28; d_call: TRBD2; j_call: TRBJ2-7; clone_size: few; cdr3_aa: CASSSPGLGSYEQYF; cdr3_nt: TGTGCCAGCAGTTCACCGGGACTAGGATCCTACGAGCAGTACTTC
v_call: TRBV2; d_call: TRBD1; j_call: TRBJ2-7; clone_size: .; cdr3_aa: CASSGQGYEQYF; cdr3_nt: TGTGCCAGCAGTGGACAGGGTTACGAGCAGTACTTC
v_call: TRBV19; d_call: .; j_call: TRBJ2-2; clone_size: .; cdr3_aa: CASSIEAFITGELFF; cdr3_nt: TGTGCCAGTAGTATAGAAGCCTTCATCACCGGGGAGCTGTTTTTT
v_call: TRBV28; d_call: TRBD2; j_call: TRBJ2-1; clone_size: .; cdr3_aa: CAISGTRGNEQFF; cdr3_nt: TGTGCCATCTCCGGGACTAGAGGAAATGAGCAGTTCTTC
v_call: TRBV5-6; d_call: TRBD1; j_call: TRBJ2-2; clone_size: .; cdr3_aa: CASSLRTGASGELFF; cdr3_nt: TGTGCCAGCAGCTTGAGGACAGGGGCCTCCGGGGAGCTGTTTTTT
v_call: TRBV7-2; d_call: TRBD2; j_call: TRBJ2-1; clone_size: .; cdr3_aa: CASSLVGSGRAGTYNEQFF; cdr3_nt: TGTGCCAGCAGCTTAGTCGGTAGCGGGAGGGCCGGAACATACAATGAGCAGTTCTTC
v_call: TRBV28; d_call: TRBD2; j_call: TRBJ2-1; clone_size: .; cdr3_aa: CASSLVWGLAARASYNEQFF; cdr3_nt: TGTGCCAGCAGTTTAGTTTGGGGCCTAGCGGCCCGCGCCTCCTACAATGAGCAGTTCTTC
v_call: TRBV7-9; d_call: .; j_call: TRBJ1-1; clone_size: .; cdr3_aa: CASSLKDTETFF; cdr3_nt: TGTGCCAGCAGCTTAAAGGACACGGAAACTTTCTTT
v_call: TRBV28; d_call: .; j_call: TRBJ2-7; clone_size: .; cdr3_aa: CASSSTRGQYF; cdr3_nt: TGTGCCAGCAGTTCCACACGCGGGCAGTACTTC
v_call: TRBV5-1; d_call: .; j_call: TRBJ2-1; clone_size: .; cdr3_aa: CASSPEGLDEQFF; cdr3_nt: TGCGCCAGCAGCCCGGAGGGTTTAGATGAGCAGTTCTTC
v_call: TRBV5-5; d_call: .; j_call: TRBJ1-1; clone_size: .; cdr3_aa: CASSSETLNTEAFF; cdr3_nt: TGTGCCAGCAGCTCCGAGACATTGAACACTGAAGCTTTCTTT
v_call: TRBV5-4; d_call: .; j_call: TRBJ1-2; clone_size: .; cdr3_aa: CASGEGNYGYTF; cdr3_nt: TGTGCCAGCGGGGAGGGTAACTATGGCTACACCTTC
v_call: TRBV27; d_call: TRBD1; j_call: TRBJ2-7; clone_size: .; cdr3_aa: CASSLSGTALQQYF; cdr3_nt: TGTGCCAGCAGTCTCTCCGGGACAGCCTTACAGCAGTACTTC
v_call: TRBV11-3; d_call: TRBD2; j_call: TRBJ2-1; clone_size: .; cdr3_aa: CASSSTSGRTYNEQFF; cdr3_nt: TGTGCCAGCAGCTCGACTAGCGGGAGGACCTACAATGAGCAGTTCTTC
v_call: TRBV19; d_call: .; j_call: TRBJ1-4; clone_size: .; cdr3_aa: CASSPPRLLNEKLFF; cdr3_nt: TGTGCCAGTAGTCCCCCCAGGCTCCTAAATGAAAAACTGTTTTTT
v_call: TRBV28; d_call: TRBD1; j_call: TRBJ1-3; clone_size: .; cdr3_aa: CASSLQGAGNTIYF; cdr3_nt: TGTGCCAGCAGTTTACAGGGGGCGGGAAACACCATATATTTT
v_call: TRBV2; d_call: .; j_call: TRBJ1-2; clone_size: .; cdr3_aa: CASSVKQIDGYTF; cdr3_nt: TGTGCCAGCAGTGTAAAACAGATCGATGGCTACACCTTC
v_call: TRBV10-3; d_call: .; j_call: TRBJ1-3; clone_size: .; cdr3_aa: CAISQEGNTIYF; cdr3_nt: TGTGCCATCAGCCAGGAAGGAAACACCATATATTTT
v_call: TRBV19; d_call: .; j_call: TRBJ2-7; clone_size: .; cdr3_aa: CASRTSGRGSYEQYF; cdr3_nt: TGTGCCAGTAGAACCTCGGGGAGAGGTTCCTACGAGCAGTACTTC
v_call: TRBV27; d_call: TRBD2; j_call: TRBJ2-7; clone_size: .; cdr3_aa: CASSFHRTSGYEQYF; cdr3_nt: TGTGCCAGCAGTTTCCATAGGACTAGCGGCTACGAGCAGTACTTC
v_call: TRBV27; d_call: TRBD1; j_call: TRBJ1-5; clone_size: .; cdr3_aa: CASRQGVISNQPQHF; cdr3_nt: TGTGCCAGCCGACAGGGGGTTATTAGCAATCAGCCCCAGCATTTT
v_call: TRBV10-2; d_call: TRBD1; j_call: TRBJ1-4; clone_size: few; cdr3_aa: CASRDREREKLFF; cdr3_nt: TGCGCCAGCAGAGACAGGGAGAGAGAAAAACTGTTTTTT
v_call: TRBV30; d_call: TRBD2; j_call: TRBJ2-1; clone_size: few; cdr3_aa: CAWNVGTSGRRFF; cdr3_nt: TGTGCCTGGAATGTCGGGACTAGCGGGCGTCGGTTCTTC
v_call: TRBV7-9; d_call: .; j_call: TRBJ1-2; clone_size: .; cdr3_aa: CASSQGNYGYTF; cdr3_nt: TGTGCCAGCAGTCAGGGTAACTATGGCTACACCTTC
v_call: TRBV7-9; d_call: .; j_call: TRBJ1-1; clone_size: .; cdr3_aa: CASSLGGGGMNTEAFF; cdr3_nt: TGTGCCAGCAGCTTAGGCGGCGGCGGCATGAACACTGAAGCTTTCTTT
v_call: TRBV9; d_call: TRBD2; j_call: TRBJ2-3; clone_size: .; cdr3_aa: CASSVDGSGSTDTQYF; cdr3_nt: TGTGCCAGCAGCGTAGATGGTAGCGGGAGCACAGATACGCAGTATTTT
v_call: TRBV29-1; d_call: .; j_call: TRBJ1-1; clone_size: .; cdr3_aa: CSALRGANTEAFF; cdr3_nt: TGCAGCGCCCTCCGGGGGGCGAACACTGAAGCTTTCTTT
v_call: TRBV6-6; d_call: .; j_call: TRBJ2-5; clone_size: .; cdr3_aa: CASSPQGWMEETQYF; cdr3_nt: TGTGCCAGCAGTCCCCAGGGTTGGATGGAAGAGACCCAGTACTTC
v_call: TRBV4-1; d_call: TRBD2; j_call: TRBJ2-7; clone_size: .; cdr3_aa: CASSQGGASGDLSSYEQYF; cdr3_nt: TGCGCCAGCAGCCAAGGGGGTGCTAGCGGTGATTTGAGCTCCTACGAGCAGTACTTC
v_call: TRBV5-1; d_call: .; j_call: TRBJ1-1; clone_size: once; cdr3_aa: CASSLGGWSGNTEAFF; cdr3_nt: TGCGCCAGCAGCTTGGGCGGGTGGAGTGGGAACACTGAAGCTTTCTTT
v_call: TRBV2; d_call: .; j_call: TRBJ1-5; clone_size: once; cdr3_aa: CASSGGYSNQPQHF; cdr3_nt: TGTGCCAGCAGTGGGGGCTATAGCAATCAGCCCCAGCATTTT
v_call: TRBV2; d_call: .; j_call: TRBJ2-1; clone_size: few; cdr3_aa: CASSVDSTYNEQFF; cdr3_nt: TGTGCCAGCAGTGTTGACAGTACCTACAATGAGCAGTTCTTC
v_call: TRBV29-1; d_call: .; j_call: TRBJ1-1; clone_size: .; cdr3_aa: CSVEDSSVTEAFF; cdr3_nt: TGCAGCGTTGAAGATAGTTCGGTAACTGAAGCTTTCTTT
v_call: TRBV20-1; d_call: .; j_call: TRBJ2-1; clone_size: .; cdr3_aa: CSARLGNEQFF; cdr3_nt: TGCAGTGCTAGGCTAGGCAATGAGCAGTTCTTC
v_call: TRBV7-2; d_call: TRBD2; j_call: TRBJ2-3; clone_size: .; cdr3_aa: CASSQRTLAGDTDTQYF; cdr3_nt: TGTGCCAGCAGCCAACGGACGCTAGCGGGGGACACAGATACGCAGTATTTT
v_call: TRBV28; d_call: TRBD2; j_call: TRBJ2-7; clone_size: .; cdr3_aa: CASTLWGAERELDLDEQYF; cdr3_nt: TGTGCCAGCACCTTATGGGGGGCCGAGCGGGAGTTGGATTTGGACGAGCAGTACTTC
v_call: TRBV5-1; d_call: TRBD2; j_call: TRBJ2-7; clone_size: .; cdr3_aa: CASSSGGRGGPDEQYF; cdr3_nt: TGCGCCAGCAGCTCCGGAGGGCGGGGGGGCCCAGACGAGCAGTACTTC
v_call: TRBV6-5; d_call: .; j_call: TRBJ2-3; clone_size: .; cdr3_aa: CASSYFRGAQDTQYF; cdr3_nt: TGTGCCAGCAGTTACTTCAGGGGGGCCCAAGATACGCAGTATTTT